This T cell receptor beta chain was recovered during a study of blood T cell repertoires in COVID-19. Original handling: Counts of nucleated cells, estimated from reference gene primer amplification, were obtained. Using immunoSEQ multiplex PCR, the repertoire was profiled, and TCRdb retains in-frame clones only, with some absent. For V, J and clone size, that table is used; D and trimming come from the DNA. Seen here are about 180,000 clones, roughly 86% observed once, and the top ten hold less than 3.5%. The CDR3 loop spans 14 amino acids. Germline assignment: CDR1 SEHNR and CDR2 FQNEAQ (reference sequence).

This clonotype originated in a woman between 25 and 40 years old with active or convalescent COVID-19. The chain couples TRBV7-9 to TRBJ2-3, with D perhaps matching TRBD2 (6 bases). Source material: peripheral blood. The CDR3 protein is CVVQAGMDTDTQYF. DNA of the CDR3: TGTGTGGTCCAGGCGGGAATGGACACAGATACGCAGTATTTT.